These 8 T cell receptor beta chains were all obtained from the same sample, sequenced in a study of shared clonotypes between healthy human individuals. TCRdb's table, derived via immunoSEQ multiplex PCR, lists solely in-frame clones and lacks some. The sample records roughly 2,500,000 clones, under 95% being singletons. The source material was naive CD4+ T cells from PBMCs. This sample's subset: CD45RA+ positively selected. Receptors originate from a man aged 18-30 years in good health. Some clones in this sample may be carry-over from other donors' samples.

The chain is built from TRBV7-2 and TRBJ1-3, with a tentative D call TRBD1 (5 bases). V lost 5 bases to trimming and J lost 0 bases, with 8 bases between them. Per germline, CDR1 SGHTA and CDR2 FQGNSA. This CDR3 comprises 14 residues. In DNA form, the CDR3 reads TGTGCCAGCAGCGCCGACAGCTCTGGAAACACCATATATTTT. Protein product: CASSADSSGNTIYF.

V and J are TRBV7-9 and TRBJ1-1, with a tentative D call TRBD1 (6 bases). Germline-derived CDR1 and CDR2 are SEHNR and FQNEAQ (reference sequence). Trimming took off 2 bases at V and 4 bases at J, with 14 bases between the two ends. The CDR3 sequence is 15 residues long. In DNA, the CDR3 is TGTGCCAGCAGCTTATTCTCGGGGGCGGGCACTGAAGCTTTCTTT. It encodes CASSLFSGAGTEAFF.

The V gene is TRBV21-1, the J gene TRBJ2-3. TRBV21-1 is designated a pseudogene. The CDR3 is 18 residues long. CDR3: CASSKAGGTETSTDTQYF. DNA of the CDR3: TGTGCCAGCAGCAAAGCGGGGGGGACAGAAACTAGCACAGATACGCAGTATTTT.

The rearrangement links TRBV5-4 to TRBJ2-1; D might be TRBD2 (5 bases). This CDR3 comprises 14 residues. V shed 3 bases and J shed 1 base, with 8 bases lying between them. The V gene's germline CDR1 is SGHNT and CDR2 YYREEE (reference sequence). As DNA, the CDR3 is TGTGCCAGCAGCTGGGGAGCTTCCTACAATGAGCAGTTCTTC. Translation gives CASSWGASYNEQFF.

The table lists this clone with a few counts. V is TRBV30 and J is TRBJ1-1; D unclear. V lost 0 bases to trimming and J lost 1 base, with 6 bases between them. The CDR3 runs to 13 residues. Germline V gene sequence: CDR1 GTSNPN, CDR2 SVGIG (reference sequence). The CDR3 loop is CAWSVAGNTEAFF. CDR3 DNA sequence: TGTGCCTGGAGTGTGGCAGGGAACACTGAAGCTTTCTTT. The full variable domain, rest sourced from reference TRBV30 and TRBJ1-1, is SQTIHQWPATLVQPVGSPLSLECTVEGTSNPNLYWYRQAAGRGLQLLFYSVGIGQISSEVPQNLSASRPQDRQFILSSKKLLLSDSGFYLCAWSVAGNTEAFFGQGTRLTVV.

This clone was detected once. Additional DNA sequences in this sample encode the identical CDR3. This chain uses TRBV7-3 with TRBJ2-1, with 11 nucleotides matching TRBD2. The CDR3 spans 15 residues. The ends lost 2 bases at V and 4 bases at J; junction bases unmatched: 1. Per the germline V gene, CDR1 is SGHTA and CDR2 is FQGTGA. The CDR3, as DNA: TGTGCCAGCAGCTTATTAGCGGGAGGGTACAATGAGCAGTTCTTC. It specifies CASSLLAGGYNEQFF. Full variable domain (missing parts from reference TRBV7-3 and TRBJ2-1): GAGVSQTPSNKVTEKGKYVELRCDPISGHTALYWYRQSLGQGPEFLIYFQGTGAADDSGLPNDRFFAVRPEGSVSTLKIQRTERGDSAVYLCASSLLAGGYNEQFFGPGTRLTVL.

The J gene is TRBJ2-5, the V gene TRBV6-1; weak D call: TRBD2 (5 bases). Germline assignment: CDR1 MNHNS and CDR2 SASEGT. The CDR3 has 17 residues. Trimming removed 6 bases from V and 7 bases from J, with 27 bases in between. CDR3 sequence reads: CASSEPLRTRLGVTQYF. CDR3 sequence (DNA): TGTGCCAGCAGCGAACCGTTGCGAACTAGACTGGGCGTGACCCAGTACTTC.

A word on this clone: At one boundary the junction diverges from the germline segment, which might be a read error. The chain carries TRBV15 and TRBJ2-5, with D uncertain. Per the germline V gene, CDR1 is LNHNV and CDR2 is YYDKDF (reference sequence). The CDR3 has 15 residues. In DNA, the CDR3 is TGTGCCACCAGCGGAGAGTACCTGTACCAAGAGACCCAGTACTTC. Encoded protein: CATSGEYLYQETQYF.